This T cell receptor beta chain was recovered during a study of T-cell reconstitution after alpha-beta-depleted transplantation in children. Molecular barcoding with unique molecular identifiers was used for the TCRbeta library. TCRdb processed the PCR reads anew with MiXCR; each CDR3 protein has one entry. Of about half a million distinct CDR3 sequences in the sample, about an eighth were seen once. This sample comprised PBMCs from the stem cell graft donor, obtained from the stem cell graft. The TCR was taken from a human donor who donated a stem cell graft to a child with combined immunodeficiency.

The CDR3 DNA reads as TGCGCCAGCAGCCAAGATGGGGGACAGGGTTTGGACGAGCAGTACTTC. Its translation is CASSQDGGQGLDEQYF. The V call is TRBV4-3, the J call TRBJ2-7; 9 bases line up with TRBD1. The germline V gene encodes CDR1 LGHNA and CDR2 YSLEER. Trimming removed 0 bases from V and 5 bases from J; junction bases left unmatched: 8. This CDR3 region has 16 residues.